These T cell receptor beta chains were read from a single sample in a study of cytomegalovirus exposure and HLA in healthy donors. The table came from immunoSEQ multiplex PCR; TCRdb's copy has only in-frame clones and leaves some out. The data show 160,000 or so clones, 60% to 80% seen once. Sequenced: PBMCs. Source of these receptors: a woman aged 25 to 45 in good health and CMV-seronegative. CDR3s include the opening cysteine and the closing phenylalanine or tryptophan. The D gene is left open where the match is weak. Where a row states a size, it is once, few, many or the class of an expanded clone; other rows omit it.

few,TRBJ1-2,TRBV7-2,TRBD1,TGTGCCAGCAGTTCCCAGGGGGCTAACTATGGCTACACCTTC,CASSSQGANYGYTF
NA,TRBJ2-1,TRBV6-6,TRBD2,TGTGCCAGCAGTTCCGGGACTAAGCAGTTCTTC,CASSSGTKQFF
once,TRBJ1-2,TRBV30,TRBD1,TGTGCCTGGAGTCGTACAGGGGTGGTTGGCTACACCTTC,CAWSRTGVVGYTF
NA,TRBJ2-5,TRBV6-5,NA,TGTGCCAGCGGAGCCCTCCAAGAGACCCAGTACTTC,CASGALQETQYF
NA,TRBJ2-2,TRBV5-5,TRBD2,TGTGCCAGCAGGGAAGGACTAGCCCAGAACACCGGGGAGCTGTTTTTT,CASREGLAQNTGELFF
NA,TRBJ2-5,TRBV2,TRBD2,TGTGCCGGATCGGGCGGGGCGGGAGAGACCCAGCACTTC,CAGSGGAGETQHF
once,TRBJ2-1,TRBV19,NA,TGTGCCAGTAGTATATTGCTCGGGGGTACCGGGGGTGAGCAGTTCTTC,CASSILLGGTGGEQFF
few,TRBJ2-5,TRBV27,TRBD1,TGTGCCAGCAGCGGCAGGGGGCCCCAAGAGACCCAGTACTTC,CASSGRGPQETQYF
NA,TRBJ2-7,TRBV7-2,NA,TGTGCCAGCAGCAACAGGGTGCTCGAGCAGTACTTC,CASSNRVLEQYF
NA,TRBJ1-4,TRBV9,NA,TGTGCCAGCAGCCCGGGTGGCAGCCTTCTTGAAAAACTGTTTTTT,CASSPGGSLLEKLFF
NA,TRBJ2-5,TRBV7-2,TRBD2,TGTGCCAGCAGCTTGGGGGGGGTAGGGAGGAGGTACCAAGAGACCCAGTACTTC,CASSLGGVGRRYQETQYF
NA,TRBJ2-7,TRBV19,TRBD1,TGTGCCAGTAGTGGGACAGGGAACTACGAGCAGTACTTC,CASSGTGNYEQYF
NA,TRBJ2-7,TRBV5-1,NA,TGCGCCAGCTGCCCCGACTGGGGGCTGGCCTACGAGCAGTACTTC,CASCPDWGLAYEQYF
NA,TRBJ1-5,TRBV2,TRBD1,TGTGCCAGCAGCGCGGGACAGGGGCGCAATCAGCCCCAGCATTTT,CASSAGQGRNQPQHF
NA,TRBJ2-3,TRBV29-1,TRBD1,TGCAGCGTTGAAAAGGGGGCTAGCACAGATACGCAGTATTTT,CSVEKGASTDTQYF
NA,TRBJ2-3,TRBV7-2,TRBD2,TGTGCCAGCAGCCCGGTGGGGACTAGCGGGGGCCCTAATACGCAGTATTTT,CASSPVGTSGGPNTQYF
NA,TRBJ2-3,TRBV5-1,NA,TGCGCCAGCAGCTTGCCTGGGTCGGGAACAGATACGCAGTATTTT,CASSLPGSGTDTQYF
few,TRBJ1-2,TRBV7-6,NA,TGTGCCAGCAGCTTAGCGAAACAAGGGGATGGCTACACCTTC,CASSLAKQGDGYTF
NA,TRBJ1-1,TRBV5-4,TRBD1,TGTGCCAGCAGCTTGAGGGACAGGGGGAACACTGAAGCTTTCTTT,CASSLRDRGNTEAFF
NA,TRBJ1-2,TRBV2,NA,TGTGCCAGCAGTGAGCAGGTTAACTATGGCTACACCTTC,CASSEQVNYGYTF
few,TRBJ2-3,TRBV19,NA,TGTGCCAGTAGTATAGATCCTCAGGGCCGCACAGATACGCAGTATTTT,CASSIDPQGRTDTQYF
NA,TRBJ1-1,TRBV2,NA,TGTGCCAGCAGGATTCAATTAACGGTCACTGAAGCTTTCTTT,CASRIQLTVTEAFF
few,TRBJ1-4,TRBV23-1,NA,TGCGCCAGCAGTCAATATTACTCTCCGGAGGAAAAACTGTTTTTT,CASSQYYSPEEKLFF
NA,TRBJ2-5,TRBV5-1,TRBD2,TGCGCCAGCAGCTTGGCCCTGCGGGGGGGCATAGAGACCCAGTACTTC,CASSLALRGGIETQYF
NA,TRBJ2-1,TRBV6-5,NA,TGTGCCAGCAGTTACTCCCTTGGGGCCACTTGGGGGCAGTTCTTC,CASSYSLGATWGQFF
NA,TRBJ2-1,TRBV5-1,NA,TGCGCCAGCAGCTTGGCGGCAGGAGGAAGCAATGAGCAGTTCTTC,CASSLAAGGSNEQFF
NA,TRBJ1-5,TRBV5-3,NA,TGTGCCAGAAGCTCAAATAGGGGGTTCCATAGCAATCAGCCCCAGCATTTT,CARSSNRGFHSNQPQHF
NA,TRBJ2-1,TRBV5-4,TRBD2,TGTGCCAGCAGCTTGGTCGGTAGCGGGGGTCACAATGAGCAGTTCTTC,CASSLVGSGGHNEQFF
NA,TRBJ1-2,TRBV2,NA,TGTGCCAGCATTGGCAGGGACTATGGCTACACCTTC,CASIGRDYGYTF
NA,TRBJ1-5,TRBV12-5,TRBD1,TGTGCTAGTGGTTCCCCAGGGGGCGTTCCTCCTCAGCCCCAGCATTTT,CASGSPGGVPPQPQHF
NA,TRBJ1-4,TRBV28,NA,TGTGCCAGCAGTTGGAGGACTAATGAAAAACTGTTTTTT,CASSWRTNEKLFF
NA,TRBJ1-1,TRBV19,NA,TGTGCCAGTAGTCCCCGGAGAAACACTGAAGCTTTCTTT,CASSPRRNTEAFF
NA,TRBJ1-2,TRBV5-4,TRBD1,TGTGCCAGCAGCAGCGGGACAGGGGCGGTCTATGGCTACACCTTC,CASSSGTGAVYGYTF
NA,TRBJ2-2,TRBV7-9,TRBD1,TGTGCCAGCAGCTGGCCGGGACAGCCGACCGGGGAGCTGTTTTTT,CASSWPGQPTGELFF
once,TRBJ2-3,TRBV5-1,TRBD2,TGCGCCAGCAGCGAGAGGACTAGCGTAGATACGCAGTATTTT,CASSERTSVDTQYF
NA,TRBJ2-2,TRBV9,NA,TGTGCCAGCAGCGTACAGGGGACCGGGGAGCTGTTTTTT,CASSVQGTGELFF
NA,TRBJ2-1,TRBV7-3,TRBD2,TGTGCCAGCAGCTTTGGGACTAGCGGGCCGTACAATGAGCAGTTCTTC,CASSFGTSGPYNEQFF
NA,TRBJ1-6,TRBV7-9,NA,TGTGCCAGCAGCTTAGCAGGGGGATCATATAATTCACCCCTCCACTTT,CASSLAGGSYNSPLHF
NA,TRBJ1-2,TRBV5-1,NA,TGCGCCAGCAGCTCGTCAGGGGCATTGGGAGGCTACACCTTC,CASSSSGALGGYTF
NA,TRBJ1-1,TRBV11-2,NA,TGTGCCAGCAGCTTAGGTGGCGGGACGACCGTCTCCGAAGCTTTCTTT,CASSLGGGTTVSEAFF
NA,TRBJ1-2,TRBV7-9,TRBD1,TGTGCCAGCAGCTTATTGCGGGACAGATCTTATGGCTACACCTTC,CASSLLRDRSYGYTF
NA,TRBJ2-4,TRBV27,TRBD2,TGTGCCAGCAGTTTATGGACTAGCGGAGCCAAAAACATTCAGTACTTC,CASSLWTSGAKNIQYF
NA,TRBJ1-4,TRBV2,NA,TGTGCCAGCAGTGAAGCGGCGGGGGAACAAGGGTTTTTT,CASSEAAGEQGFF
NA,TRBJ1-1,TRBV7-9,NA,TGTGCCAGCAGCGCCCCGGGGGGGGGTGAAGCTTTCTTT,CASSAPGGGEAFF
few,TRBJ2-7,TRBV18,TRBD1,TGTGCCAGCTCACCCGGGACAGGAAACTACGAGCAGTACTTC,CASSPGTGNYEQYF
NA,TRBJ2-3,TRBV5-1,TRBD2,TGCGCCAGCAGCCTGCGCGCTCCGGGACTAGCGGAGCGCACAGATACGCAGTATTTT,CASSLRAPGLAERTDTQYF
few,TRBJ2-1,TRBV18,TRBD1,TGTGCCAGCTCACTCAACAGGGGGGACAATGAGCAGTTCTTC,CASSLNRGDNEQFF
few,TRBJ2-3,TRBV9,TRBD2,TGTGCCAGCAGCGCCCAAGGACTAGCGGGGTTCACAGATACGCAGTATTTT,CASSAQGLAGFTDTQYF
NA,TRBJ1-3,TRBV30,TRBD1,TGTGCCTGGAGTAGGACAGGGTCTGGAAACACCATATATTTT,CAWSRTGSGNTIYF
NA,TRBJ1-2,TRBV7-6,TRBD1,TGTGCCAGCAGCTTAGTGGACAGGGAAATGTGTGTCTATGGCTACACCTTC,CASSLVDREMCVYGYTF
NA,TRBJ2-7,TRBV5-6,TRBD1,TGTGCCAGCAGCTCCCTCGGGACAGGGGCCTCCTACGAGCAGTACTTC,CASSSLGTGASYEQYF